This TCR beta chain is from a study of OX40 agonist ivuxolimab in advanced cancers. Some background on the complete study: Ivuxolimab, which targeted the costimulatory receptor OX40 (CD134), was an agonistic, fully human IgG2 monoclonal antibody. Intravenous ivuxolimab was administered to patients every 2 weeks at six dose levels: 0.01, 0.1, 0.3, 1.5, 3 and 10 mg/kg. Of the approximately 54 patients in dose escalation, about 20 had hepatocellular carcinoma, some 15 had melanoma, 9 had renal cell carcinoma and 9 had head and neck cancer. A male proportion of roughly 80% and a mean age of approximately 61 years, ranging from about 20 to 80, were recorded for the dose-escalation cohort. Prior anti-PD-1, anti-PD-L1 or anti-CTLA-4 therapy was permitted, and approximately 40% of dose-escalation patients had received checkpoint inhibitors. Partial responses occurred in three dose-escalation patients, of whom one had hepatocellular carcinoma and two had cutaneous melanoma. Peripheral TCRbeta sequencing was intended to test whether TCR sequence diversity was altered and clonal T-cell expansion was caused by ivuxolimab. The paper reports the monotherapy dose-escalation portion (N of about 54 patients) of the phase I ivuxolimab trial.

Genomic DNA was extracted from sorted cells for sequencing of the TCRbeta CDR3 region. The immunoSEQ Assay was used to sequence the TCRbeta CDR3 regions. TCRdb provides this immuneACCESS table in a form limited to in-frame rearrangements. Some clones are lacking; in checked studies, under half of them reflect an unresolved V gene, and why the rest are absent is not known. For this sample the table gives more than 60,000 clones, of which about 81% were detected only once. Together, the top ten hold around 5% of the sample. With regard to this clone: It has no known antigen specificity. No quality values exist for individual bases; no much larger clone is one base distant.

Study-level results and caveats: Antigen specificity was not determined for the clonally expanded peripheral T cells. At doses of 0.1 to 3.0 mg/kg, clonal expansion of both CD4+ and CD8+ blood T cells was observed from baseline to week 6. After ivuxolimab, expanded clones were on average more numerous among CD8+ T cells than among CD4+ T cells. Partial responders in the 0.1-3.0 mg/kg groups had among the lowest normalized peripheral clonal expansion, especially among CD8+ T cells. Low levels of normalized T-cell clonal expansion were also seen in some patients who did not respond.

The trial excluded patients who had a history of autoimmune disease or were on systemic immunosuppression. In every dose cohort, peripheral blood was drawn for TCR sequencing at baseline, cycle 4 day 1, and cycle 7 day 1. The samples were drawn from a first-in-human, open-label, multicenter phase I dose-escalation trial of ivuxolimab. The trial enrolled adults with locally advanced or metastatic head and neck squamous cell, hepatocellular, melanoma or renal cell carcinoma. Before TCR sequencing, CD4+ T cells and CD8+ T cells were sorted from peripheral blood as separate populations. This TCR derives from an adult with an advanced solid tumor such as melanoma, head and neck, liver or kidney cancer. Material: CD4+ or CD8+ T cells sorted from blood, obtained in a trial of the OX40 agonist ivuxolimab.

The nucleotide sequence reads as follows: TGCGCCAGCAGTCCTTGCTCCGGGACAGGGAATCATAGCAATCAGCCCCAGCATTTT. Its coded protein is CASSPCSGTGNHSNQPQHF. The chain couples TRBV23-1 to TRBJ1-5, with 9 bases aligning to TRBD1. TRBV23-1 is designated an ORF whose function remains uncertain. Taken from cysteine to phenylalanine, the CDR3 has 19 residues. CDR3 DNA is the only sequence kept; it has 57 bases, read in frame from the first base. Compared with germline, V lacks 4 bases and J lacks 0 bases; bases without a gene match: 13.